These 20 T cell receptor beta chains share one sample of origin, sequenced in a study of blood T cell repertoires in COVID-19. This table comes from immunoSEQ multiplex PCR, and its TCRdb copy is limited to in-frame clones, with some not included. The repertoire holds 250,000 to 350,000 clones, with around nine tenths as singletons. The sequencing sample was made of peripheral blood. These receptors were obtained from a middle-aged woman who had recovered from COVID-19.

The chain is built from TRBV10-1 and TRBJ2-2, with a tentative D call TRBD1 (6 bases). V was cut by 5 bases and J by 4 bases, with 11 bases left in between. The CDR3 is 14 residues long. The V gene's germline CDR1 is WNHNN and CDR2 SYGVQD (reference sequence). CDR3 residues: CASSFSGVTGELFF. The CDR3 nucleotides are TGCGCCAGCAGTTTTTCAGGGGTCACCGGGGAGCTGTTTTTT.

The chain recombines TRBV27 with TRBJ1-1, with a tentative D call TRBD1 (5 bases). The germline V gene has CDR1 MNHEY and CDR2 SMNVEV (reference sequence). This CDR3 is 15 amino acids long. Trimming left V 5 bases short and J 6 bases short, with 19 bases between. CDR3 nucleotides: TGTGCCAGCAGTCCGAGCCCGACAGTTGTAGCTGAAGCTTTCTTT. This encodes CASSPSPTVVAEAFF.

This clone appeared a few times. This chain joins TRBV24-1 and TRBJ2-2; TRBD1 might be the D (5 bases). The CDR3 totals 16 residues. The ends were cut back, 9 bases at V and 2 bases at J, with 18 bases in the middle. Looked up from germline, CDR1 is KGHDR and CDR2 is SFDVKD. For the CDR3, the DNA is TGTGCCACCTCGAAGGCCACGACAGTAAACACCGGGGAGCTGTTTTTT. Its translation: CATSKATTVNTGELFF.

The genes are TRBV24-1 and TRBJ2-7; the D gene is possibly TRBD1 (6 bases). Germline lookup yields CDR1 KGHDR and CDR2 SFDVKD. V was pared by 9 bases and J by 5 bases, with 19 bases between. The CDR3 runs to 14 residues. The CDR3 loop is CATAGSEGVDEQYF. In DNA form, the CDR3 reads TGTGCCACCGCCGGAAGCGAGGGGGTGGACGAGCAGTACTTC.

This clone was seen only once. The chain uses TRBV28 and TRBJ2-1; TRBD1 aligns across 9 bases. V shed 6 bases, J shed 6 bases, and the junction held 9 bases outside the gene matches. This CDR3 is built from 15 residues. Germline V gene data show CDR1 as MDHEN and CDR2 as SYDVKM. As DNA, the CDR3 is TGTGCCAGCAGCCGTACAGGGGGCCGGTCCAATGAGCAGTTCTTC. Translation gives CASSRTGGRSNEQFF.

V gene TRBV14 combines with J gene TRBJ1-2, with 10 positions matching TRBD1. This CDR3 has 16 amino acids. CDR1 SGHDN and CDR2 FVKESK come from the germline V gene. V dropped 4 bases and J dropped 4; count of bases not matched to a gene: 9. In DNA form, the CDR3 reads TGTGCCAGCAGCCGTACCGGGACAGGGGTGGGCTATGGCTACACCTTC. Translating gives CASSRTGTGVGYGYTF.

This chain uses TRBV10-2 with TRBJ2-5, with 10 bases matching TRBD1. CDR1 and CDR2 (germline): WSHSY, SAAADI. V was pared by 6 bases and J by 5 bases, with 15 bases of the junction left unmatched. The CDR3 totals 17 residues. For the CDR3, the DNA is TGCGCCAGCAGGACCGGACAGGGGGTCCCCCCAATCGAGACCCAGTACTTC. Encoded protein: CASRTGQGVPPIETQYF.

The chain couples TRBV3-1 (or the pseudogene TRBV3-2) to TRBJ1-4; 9 nucleotides align to TRBD1. This CDR3 region has 14 residues. Germline values: CDR1 LGHDT, CDR2 YNNKEL (reference sequence). Trimming cost V 4 bases and J 6 bases; bases outside gene matches: 3. Here the CDR3 reads CASSPRTGDEKLFF. The CDR3 nucleotides read TGTGCCAGCAGCCCTCGGACAGGGGATGAAAAACTGTTTTTT.

The chain is built from TRBV21-1 and TRBJ1-2. TRBV21-1 is a documented pseudogene. The CDR3 is 13 residues long. In DNA, the CDR3 is TGTGCCAGCAGCAATTGGAGATTACATGGCTACACCTTC. Protein product: CASSNWRLHGYTF.

This chain uses TRBV9 with TRBJ2-3; 12 positions agree with TRBD1. CDR1 is SGDLS, CDR2 YYNGEE, per germline. V shed 4 bases and J 6 bases; nucleotides not matched to a gene: 12. This CDR3 region has 17 residues. DNA for the CDR3: TGTGCCAGCAGCCCTCGTGTGGGACAGGGGGCGCGGGATACGCAGTATTTT. It specifies CASSPRVGQGARDTQYF.

The J gene is TRBJ2-1, the V gene TRBV9; the D gene is possibly TRBD1 (5 bases). With 7 bases removed from V and 10 bases from J, the gap between germline ends came to 6 bases. Per germline, CDR1 SGDLS and CDR2 YYNGEE. This CDR3 has 9 amino acids. The CDR3 loop is CASGAEQFF. CDR3 sequence (DNA): TGTGCCAGCGGGGCGGAGCAGTTCTTC.

The chain links TRBV15 to TRBJ2-3; D might be TRBD2 (6 bases). Trimming took off 3 bases at V and 4 bases at J, with 14 bases between the two ends. Germline CDR1 and CDR2: LNHNV and YYDKDF (reference sequence). This CDR3 region has 15 residues. The CDR3 loop is CATSRAPGVADTQYF. As DNA, the CDR3 is TGTGCCACCAGCAGGGCCCCGGGAGTCGCAGATACGCAGTATTTT.

The chain is built from TRBV12-3 or TRBV12-4 and TRBJ2-7; D perhaps matches TRBD1 (5 bases). The CDR3 extends over 12 amino acids. V lost 10 bases and J lost 3, with 13 bases in between. The CDR3 reads CATTGPDYEQYF. CDR3 coding DNA: TGTGCCACCACAGGACCTGACTACGAGCAGTACTTC.

The chain couples TRBV14 to TRBJ2-7; 7 positions match TRBD1. Germline V gene lookup returns CDR1 SGHDN and CDR2 FVKESK. The junction had 8 bases not matched to a gene; V was cut back by 4 bases and J by 5 bases. The CDR3 length is 14 residues. The CDR3 bases are TGTGCCAGCAGCCCGACAGGGTGGAAGGACGAGCAGTACTTC. Translation gives CASSPTGWKDEQYF.

Regarding this clone: Other DNA sequences in the sample encode the same CDR3. This CDR3 is CASSIDRANTGELFF. The DNA for the CDR3 is TGTGCCAGTAGCATCGACAGGGCGAACACCGGGGAGCTGTTTTTT. V is TRBV19 and J is TRBJ2-2; 7 nucleotides align to TRBD1. The CDR3 is 15 residues long. The trim removed 6 bases at V and 0 bases at J, leaving 4 bases unmatched. The germline V gene has CDR1 LNHDA and CDR2 SQIVND (reference sequence). The whole variable domain, remainder taken from reference TRBV19 and TRBJ2-2, is DGGITQSPKYLFRKEGQNVTLSCEQNLNHDAMYWYRQDPGQGLRLIYYSQIVNDFQKGDIAEGYSVSREKKESFPLTVTSAQKNPTAFYLCASSIDRANTGELFFGEGSRLTVL.

The chain carries TRBV7-9 and TRBJ2-2; D unclear. CDR3 size: 14 residues. Germline-derived CDR1 and CDR2 are SEHNR and FQNEAQ (reference sequence). V was trimmed by 4 bases and J by 2 bases, leaving 8 bases between them. Written as DNA, the CDR3 is TGTGCCAGCAGCTGGGCAGACAACACCGGGGAGCTGTTTTTT. It is translated as CASSWADNTGELFF.

V gene TRBV29-1 combines with J gene TRBJ2-7; perhaps TRBD2 as D (8 bases). CDR1 and CDR2 from the germline V gene are SQVTM and ANQGSEA. The CDR3 is 16 amino acids. The V gene lost 6 bases and the J gene lost 3 bases, with 24 bases spanning the gap. The CDR3 loop is CSVSGGSGTVIYEQYF. The CDR3 region has the DNA TGCAGCGTCTCGGGCGGTAGCGGGACAGTGATCTACGAGCAGTACTTC.

The chain links TRBV5-1 to TRBJ1-5; D may be TRBD1 (5 bases). This CDR3 is built from 15 residues. Germline V gene lookup returns CDR1 SGHRS and CDR2 YFSETQ. Trimming pared 4 bases from V and 1 base from J, leaving 12 bases between. CDR3 in amino acids: CASSPAGGSNQPQHF. The CDR3 coding sequence is TGCGCCAGCAGCCCGGCTGGGGGGAGCAATCAGCCCCAGCATTTT.

The rearrangement links TRBV6-5 to TRBJ2-7; possible D gene TRBD2, 5 bases. V lost 1 base and J 2 bases, leaving 12 bases between the germline ends. Germline V lookup: CDR1 MNHEY, CDR2 SVGAGI. This CDR3 is 15 amino acids long. This CDR3 reads CASSYYFGEAYEQYF. The CDR3 bases are TGTGCCAGCAGTTACTATTTCGGGGAAGCCTACGAGCAGTACTTC.

This clone was seen only a few times. In the same sample, other DNA sequences code for this CDR3. V gene TRBV19 combines with J gene TRBJ2-3; D uncertain. The CDR3 has 14 residues. CDR1 is LNHDA, CDR2 SQIVND, per germline (reference sequence). V dropped 0 bases and J dropped 1 base, with 5 bases sitting between them. Here the CDR3 reads CASSIDRGTDTQYF. The CDR3 DNA is TGTGCCAGTAGTATAGATCGGGGCACAGATACGCAGTATTTT. The full variable domain, its missing parts supplied by reference TRBV19 and TRBJ2-3, is DGGITQSPKYLFRKEGQNVTLSCEQNLNHDAMYWYRQDPGQGLRLIYYSQIVNDFQKGDIAEGYSVSREKKESFPLTVTSAQKNPTAFYLCASSIDRGTDTQYFGPGTRLTVL.